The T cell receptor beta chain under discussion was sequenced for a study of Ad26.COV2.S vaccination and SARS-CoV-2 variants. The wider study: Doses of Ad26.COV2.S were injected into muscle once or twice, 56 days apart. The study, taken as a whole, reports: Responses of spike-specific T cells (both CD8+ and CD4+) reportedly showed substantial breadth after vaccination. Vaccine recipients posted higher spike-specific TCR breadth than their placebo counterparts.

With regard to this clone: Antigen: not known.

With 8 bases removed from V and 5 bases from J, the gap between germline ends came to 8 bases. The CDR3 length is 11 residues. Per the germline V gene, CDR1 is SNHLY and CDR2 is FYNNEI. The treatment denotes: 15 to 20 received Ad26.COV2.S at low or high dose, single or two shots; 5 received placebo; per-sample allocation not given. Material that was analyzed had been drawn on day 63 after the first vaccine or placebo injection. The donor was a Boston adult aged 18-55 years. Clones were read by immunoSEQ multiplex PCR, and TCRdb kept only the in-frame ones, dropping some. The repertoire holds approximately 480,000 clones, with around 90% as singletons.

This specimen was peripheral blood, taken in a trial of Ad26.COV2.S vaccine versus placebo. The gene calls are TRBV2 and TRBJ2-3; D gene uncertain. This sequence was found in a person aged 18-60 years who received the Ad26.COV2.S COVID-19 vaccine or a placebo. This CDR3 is CASGQVDTQYF. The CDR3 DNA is TGTGCCAGCGGCCAGGTAGATACGCAGTATTTT. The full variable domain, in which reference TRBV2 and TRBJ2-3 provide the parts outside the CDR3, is EPEVTQTPSHQVTQMGQEVILRCVPISNHLYFYWYRQILGQKVEFLVSFYNNEISEKSEIFDDQFSVERPDGSNFTLKIRSTKLEDSAMYFCASGQVDTQYFGPGTRLTVL.